This T cell receptor (beta chain) derives from a study of blood T cell repertoires in COVID-19. Study summary: The study drew acute and convalescent COVID-19 samples from the United States, Italy and Spain. T cells, B-cell-depleted T cells, or PBMCs provided the cDNA or gDNA that served as material.

Methods used by the authors: Reference gene primer amplification yielded estimated nucleated cell counts. Assay used: immunoSEQ multiplex PCR; TCRdb lists only in-frame clones, some missing. V, J and clone size are taken as reported in that table, and D and trimming were inferred from the DNA itself. This repertoire shows around 54,000 clones, about 90% found once; its top ten account for around 3.1%. Germline V gene sequence: CDR1 SGHVS, CDR2 FQNEAQ. The CDR3 consists of 16 residues. J gave up 6 bases and V 1 base, and 7 bases lay outside the gene matches. The sequencing sample was made of peripheral blood. The sequence derives from a human donor in a cohort sampled during active COVID-19. The rearrangement links TRBV7-8 to TRBJ2-1; 9 nucleotides agree with TRBD2. The CDR3 DNA reads TGTGCCAGCAGCTTAGAAGGCGGGAGGGTAAGCAATGAGCAGTTCTTC. This codes for CASSLEGGRVSNEQFF. The variable domain in full, with the rest retrieved from reference TRBV7-8 and TRBJ2-1, is GAGVSQSPRYKVAKRGQDVALRCDPISGHVSLFWYQQALGQGPEFLTYFQNEAQLDKSGLPSDRFFAERPEGSVSTLKIQRTQQEDSAVYLCASSLEGGRVSNEQFFGPGTRLTVL.